This is a list of T cell receptor beta chains from one sample in a study of cytomegalovirus exposure and HLA in healthy donors. Only in-frame clones appear in the TCRdb table, and some are missing; sequencing was by immunoSEQ multiplex PCR. The sample records approximately 100,000 clones, roughly two thirds being singletons. Sequences were obtained from PBMCs. These receptors all stem from a man aged 40-55 years in good health and CMV-seronegative. The CDR3 runs from the conserved cysteine through the conserved F or W. A D gene is named only where the DNA matches it firmly. Rows give clone size only sometimes, using once, few, many, or a class for an expanded clone.

- TRBJ2-2 TRBD1 TRBV6-1 TGTGCCAGCACAGGGGGGAACACCGGGGAGCTGTTTTTT CASTGGNTGELFF
few TRBJ2-5 TRBD1 TRBV19 TGTGCCACCCTAAGGGGGCCCGGAGAGACCCAGTACTTC CATLRGPGETQYF
- TRBJ2-3 TRBD2 TRBV5-1 TGCGCCAGCAGCTCGACTAGCGGGGGGGATACGCAGTATTTT CASSSTSGGDTQYF
- TRBJ2-3 - TRBV18 TGTGCCAGCTCCCCTGGGACGGGGGAGTGGACGCAGTATTTT CASSPGTGEWTQYF
- TRBJ2-5 TRBD2 TRBV19 TGTGCCAGTAGTACCAAGAGACTAGCGGGGGGGGAGACCCAGTACTTC CASSTKRLAGGETQYF
- TRBJ2-3 - TRBV7-9 TGTGCCAGCAGCCGTGACGGGGATACGCAGTATTTT CASSRDGDTQYF
- TRBJ1-3 - TRBV2 TGTGCCAGCAGTGGTCAGGGGTTCCGCTCTGGAAACACCATATATTTT CASSGQGFRSGNTIYF
- TRBJ2-7 TRBD1 TRBV14 TGTGCCAGCAGCCAACTGGACAGGGGGCAAGAGCAGTACTTC CASSQLDRGQEQYF
- TRBJ2-7 - TRBV7-8 TGTGCCAGCAGCTTACCGGACTCCAACTACGAGCAGTACTTC CASSLPDSNYEQYF
- TRBJ1-1 - TRBV4-3 TGCGCCAGCAGCCAGGGAGGTCAGGGACGCACTGAAGCTTTCTTT CASSQGGQGRTEAFF
few TRBJ1-3 - TRBV19 TGTGCCAGTAACCCCTCAGGGGTTGGAAACACCATATATTTT CASNPSGVGNTIYF